Here is one T cell receptor beta chain with its context. Version v3.0 of the immunoSEQ assay was performed at survey level. The data were produced by immunoSEQ multiplex PCR, yet TCRdb's version contains in-frame clones alone and is incomplete. The sample consists of 14,000 or so clones, 76% of them appearing once. This entry belongs to a study of long-term antiretroviral therapy in people with HIV. The sequence derives from a man aged 35 to 55 with HIV. The material was unsorted PBMCs, obtained 3.1 years after starting antiretroviral therapy.

The CDR3 is CASSTSGPGELFF. In DNA form, the CDR3 reads TGTGCCAGCAGTACTAGCGGTCCCGGGGAGCTGTTTTTT. The J gene is TRBJ2-2, the V gene TRBV27; 8 positions agree with TRBD2. J gave up 6 bases and V 5 bases, and 2 bases lay outside the gene matches. The CDR3 spans 13 residues. The V gene's germline CDR1 is MNHEY and CDR2 SMNVEV (reference sequence).